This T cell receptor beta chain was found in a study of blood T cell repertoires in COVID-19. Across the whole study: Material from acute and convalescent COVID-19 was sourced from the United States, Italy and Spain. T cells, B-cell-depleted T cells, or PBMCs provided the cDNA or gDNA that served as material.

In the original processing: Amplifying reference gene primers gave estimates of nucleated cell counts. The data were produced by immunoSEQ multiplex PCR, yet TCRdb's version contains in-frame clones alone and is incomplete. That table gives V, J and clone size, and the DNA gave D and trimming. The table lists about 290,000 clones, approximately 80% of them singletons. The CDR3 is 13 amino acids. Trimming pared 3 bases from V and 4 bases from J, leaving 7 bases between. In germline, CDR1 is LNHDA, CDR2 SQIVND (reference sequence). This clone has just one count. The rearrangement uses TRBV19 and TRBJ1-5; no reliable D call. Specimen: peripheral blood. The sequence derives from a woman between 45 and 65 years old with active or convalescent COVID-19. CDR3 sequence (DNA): TGTGCCAGTAGTATCTGGGCGAATCAGCCCCAGCATTTT. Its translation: CASSIWANQPQHF.